This T cell receptor (beta chain) came from a study of T cells in Graves' hyperthyroidism and ophthalmopathy. Template material for amplifying TCR beta CDR3 regions consisted of RNA transcripts. RT-PCR in the first round (using the HTBI primer set) targeted the TCR CDR3. One entry per CDR3 protein results from TCRdb running MiXCR on the multiplex PCR reads. The repertoire holds 400,000 to 500,000 distinct CDR3 sequences, roughly an eighth seen once, with under 20% in the top ten. Stable Graves' hyperthyroidism meant no ophthalmopathy progression within 18 months. In patients aged 18 to 65, hyperthyroidism was newly diagnosed, with duration under 2 months. V was pared by 0 bases and J by 0 bases, with 10 bases between. Germline V lookup: CDR1 DFQATT, CDR2 SNEGSKA (reference sequence). The CDR3 contains 15 residues.

The receptor was derived from a woman under 30 with Graves' hyperthyroidism. The chain recombines TRBV20-1 with TRBJ2-3, with D uncertain. The sample taken for sequencing was blood. For the CDR3, the DNA is TGCAGTGCTAGAGATAGCCAGGCCAGCACAGATACGCAGTATTTT. Translated, it gives CSARDSQASTDTQYF.